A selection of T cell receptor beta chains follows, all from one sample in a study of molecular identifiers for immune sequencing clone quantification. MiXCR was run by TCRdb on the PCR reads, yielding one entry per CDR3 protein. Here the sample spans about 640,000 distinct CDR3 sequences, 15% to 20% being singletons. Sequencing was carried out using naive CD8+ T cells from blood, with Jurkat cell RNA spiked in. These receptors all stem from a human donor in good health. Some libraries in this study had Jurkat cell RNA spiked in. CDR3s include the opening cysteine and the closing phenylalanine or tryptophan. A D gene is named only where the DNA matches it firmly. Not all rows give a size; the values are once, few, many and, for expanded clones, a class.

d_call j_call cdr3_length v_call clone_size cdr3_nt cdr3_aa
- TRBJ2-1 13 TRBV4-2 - TGTGCCAGCAGACTAATGGGCAGCAATGGGCAGTTCTTC CASRLMGSNGQFF
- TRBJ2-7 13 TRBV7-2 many TGTGCCAGCAGCTTCACCCCCTCCTACGAGCAGTACTTC CASSFTPSYEQYF
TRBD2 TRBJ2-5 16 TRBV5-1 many TGCGCCAGCACAAATGGGGATAGCGGGAGTACTGAGACCCAGTACTTC CASTNGDSGSTETQYF
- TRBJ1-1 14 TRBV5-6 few TGTGCCAGCAGCTTGGATTGGGGGGGAACTGAAGCTTTCTTT CASSLDWGGTEAFF
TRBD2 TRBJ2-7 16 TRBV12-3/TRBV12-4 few TGTGCCAGCAGCCCGGGACTACCAAACCCCTCCTACGAGCAGTACTTC CASSPGLPNPSYEQYF
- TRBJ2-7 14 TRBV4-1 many TGCGCCAGCAGCCAAGATTCTGGGCCCTACGAGCAGTACTTC CASSQDSGPYEQYF
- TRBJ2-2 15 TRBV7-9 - TGTGCCAGCAGCCCCCGGGGGCTAAACACCGGGGAGCTGTTTTTT CASSPRGLNTGELFF
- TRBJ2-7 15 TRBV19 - TGTGCCAGTAGTATAGATCAGGGCAGCTCCTACGAGCAGTACTTC CASSIDQGSSYEQYF
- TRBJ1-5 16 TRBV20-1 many TGCAGTGCTAGCCCCTTGGCCGGCCAGGTCGGGCAGCCCCAGCATTTT CSASPLAGQVGQPQHF
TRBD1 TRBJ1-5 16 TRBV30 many TGTGCCTGGAGTGCAGACCGGACAGGCTTCAATCAGCCCCAGCATTTT CAWSADRTGFNQPQHF
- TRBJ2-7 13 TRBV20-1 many TGCAGTGCCCAAAGGTCGCTAGTCTACGAGCAGTACTTC CSAQRSLVYEQYF
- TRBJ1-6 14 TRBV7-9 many TGTGCCAGCAGCTTAGACAGCAATAATTCACCCCTCCACTTT CASSLDSNNSPLHF
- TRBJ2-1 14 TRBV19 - TGTGCCAGTAGTATCACCTCAGGCCACAATGAGCAGTTCTTC CASSITSGHNEQFF
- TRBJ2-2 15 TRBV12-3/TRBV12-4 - TGTGCCAGCAGGGCCGAGGGACACCTCACCGGGGTGCTGTTTTTT CASRAEGHLTGVLFF
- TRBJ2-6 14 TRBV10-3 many TGTGCCATCAGTGACGGGACTGGGGCCAACGTCCTGACTTTC CAISDGTGANVLTF
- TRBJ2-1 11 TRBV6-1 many TGTGCCAGCATGGGGTACAATGAGCAGTTCTTC CASMGYNEQFF
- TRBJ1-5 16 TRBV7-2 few TGTGCCAGCAGCTTAGACTTTGGGGCTAGCAATCAGCCCCAGCATTTT CASSLDFGASNQPQHF
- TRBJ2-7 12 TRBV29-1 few TGCAGCGTTGGCGAAAGTTCCTACGAGCAGTACTTC CSVGESSYEQYF
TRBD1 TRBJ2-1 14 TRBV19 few TGTGCCAGTAGTATCCTTGACAGGGCCAATGAGCAGTTCTTC CASSILDRANEQFF
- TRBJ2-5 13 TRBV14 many TGTGCCAGCAGCCAAGATTCCTGGGAGACCCAGTACTTC CASSQDSWETQYF
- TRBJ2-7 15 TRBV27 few TGTGCCAGCAGTGGGGTGGGGGGACAGTCCTACGAGCAGTACTTC CASSGVGGQSYEQYF
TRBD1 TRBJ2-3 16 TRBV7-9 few TGTGCCAGCAGCTTATCGGGACAGGGTTGGACAGATACGCAGTATTTT CASSLSGQGWTDTQYF
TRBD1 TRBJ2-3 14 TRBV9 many TGTGCCAGCAGCGGACAGGGGGTGGCAGATACGCAGTATTTT CASSGQGVADTQYF
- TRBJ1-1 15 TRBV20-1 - TGCAGTGCTAGAGATCTCAGGGGCCGAAGGGCTGAAGCTTTCTTT CSARDLRGRRAEAFF
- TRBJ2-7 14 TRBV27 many TGTGCCAGCAGTTTACCCGGACCAGATAGGGAGCAGTACTTC CASSLPGPDREQYF
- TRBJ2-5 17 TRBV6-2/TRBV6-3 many TGTGCCAGCAGTCGTGAACTTACAGCCACACCGGTGGAGACCCAGTACTTC CASSRELTATPVETQYF
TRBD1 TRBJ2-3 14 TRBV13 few TGTGCCAGCGGCTCAACAGGGGTGGCAGATACGCAGTATTTT CASGSTGVADTQYF
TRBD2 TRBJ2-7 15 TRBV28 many TGTGCCAGCAGTTCTAGCGGGGGCCCTTCCTACGAGCAGTACTTC CASSSSGGPSYEQYF
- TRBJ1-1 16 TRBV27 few TGTGCCAGCAGTCCCATCTTTGTACATTCGCCTCAGGAAGCTTTCTTT CASSPIFVHSPQEAFF
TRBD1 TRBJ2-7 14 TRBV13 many TGTGCCAGCAGCTTAAGGGGACAGGGGGATGAGCAGTACTTC CASSLRGQGDEQYF
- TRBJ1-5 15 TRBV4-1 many TGCGCCAGCAGCCAACATAACACAGGGAACCAGCCCCAGCATTTT CASSQHNTGNQPQHF
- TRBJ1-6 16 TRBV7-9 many TGTGCCAGCAGCCAAACCTCCTTACCTGGATCCTCACCCCTCCACTTT CASSQTSLPGSSPLHF
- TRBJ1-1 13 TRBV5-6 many TGTGCCAGCAGCTTGCGCGCGGGCACTGAAGCTTTCTTT CASSLRAGTEAFF
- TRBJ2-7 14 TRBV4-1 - TGCGCCAGCAGCTTACAGGGTTCCCCCTACGAGCAGTACTTC CASSLQGSPYEQYF
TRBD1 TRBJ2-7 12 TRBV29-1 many TGCAGCGTGGGACAGGGGGTCTACGAGCAGTACTTC CSVGQGVYEQYF
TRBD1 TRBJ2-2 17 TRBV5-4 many TGTGCCAGCAGCTTGGGGACAGGGCCCGTCGGCACCGGGGAGCTGTTTTTT CASSLGTGPVGTGELFF
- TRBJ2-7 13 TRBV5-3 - TGTGCCGGCAGCTTGGCAGGGAGCTACGAGCAGTACTTC CAGSLAGSYEQYF
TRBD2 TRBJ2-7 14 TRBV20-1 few TGCAGTGCTAGGGTACTAGCGGGAAACTACGAGCAGTACTTC CSARVLAGNYEQYF
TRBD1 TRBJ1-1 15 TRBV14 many TGTGCCAGCAGCCAAGAGTACAGGGGGCACACTGAAGCTTTCTTT CASSQEYRGHTEAFF
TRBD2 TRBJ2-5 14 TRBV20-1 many TGCAGTGCTAATAGCGGGAGGACTCAAGAGACCCAGTACTTC CSANSGRTQETQYF
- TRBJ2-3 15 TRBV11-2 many TGTGCCAGCAGCACAGGATGGGGGGGGCCGTATACGCAGTATTTT CASSTGWGGPYTQYF
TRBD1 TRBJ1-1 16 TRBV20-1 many TGCAGTGCTAGAGGGGCTTGGACAGGGAGATTCACTGAAGCTTTCTTT CSARGAWTGRFTEAFF
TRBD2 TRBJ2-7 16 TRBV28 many TGTGCCAGCAGTTTAAAGGCCGCTAGCGGGAGGGTTGAGCAGTACTTC CASSLKAASGRVEQYF
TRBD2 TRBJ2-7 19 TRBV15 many TGTGCCACCAGCAGAGATCTCCCTGGCGGGGGGGACAGCTCCTACGAGCAGTACTTC CATSRDLPGGGDSSYEQYF
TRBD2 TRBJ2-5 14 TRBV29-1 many TGCAGCGTTGAGGGACTAGCGGGCCACCGGACCCAGTACTTC CSVEGLAGHRTQYF
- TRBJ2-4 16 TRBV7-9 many TGTGCCAGCAGCTTAGAGCAAGTGGCGCCCAAAAACATTCAGTACTTC CASSLEQVAPKNIQYF
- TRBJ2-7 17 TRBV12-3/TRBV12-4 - TGTGCCAGCAGTTCTAGGGGGGGGGAACGCCCTACCTACGAGCAGTACTTC CASSSRGGERPTYEQYF
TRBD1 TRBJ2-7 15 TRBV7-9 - TGTGCCAGCAGCTTAATCGGGACAGAGACGTACGAGCAGTACTTC CASSLIGTETYEQYF
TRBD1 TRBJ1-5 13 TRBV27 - TGTGCCAGCAGCCGGGACAGTCGTCAGCCCCAGCATTTT CASSRDSRQPQHF
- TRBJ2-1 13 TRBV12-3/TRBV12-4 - TGTGCCAGCAGTTCATACAGTATCTATGAGCAGTTCTTC CASSSYSIYEQFF
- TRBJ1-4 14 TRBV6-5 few TGTGCCAGCAGTAGCTCGACAGTTAATGAAAAACTGTTTTTT CASSSSTVNEKLFF
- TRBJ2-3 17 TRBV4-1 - TGCGCCAGCAGCCAAGATATGTCCAATCAGGGCACAGATACGCAGTATTTT CASSQDMSNQGTDTQYF
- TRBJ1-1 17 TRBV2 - TGTGCCAGCACTCCCGCGCTGGGGGACGTTAGGAACACTGAAGCTTTCTTT CASTPALGDVRNTEAFF
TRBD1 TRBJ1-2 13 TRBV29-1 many TGCAGCGTTGAAGGGGGACAGCCTTATGGCTACACCTTC CSVEGGQPYGYTF